These T cell receptor beta chains were read from a single sample in a study of blood T cell repertoires in COVID-19. TCRdb's copy holds only in-frame clones and misses some; the assay was immunoSEQ multiplex PCR. The table lists approximately 82,000 clones, 65% to 85% of them singletons, with 15% to 20% in the top ten. The sequenced material came from peripheral blood. The receptors derive from a woman aged 60-75 years with acute or convalescent COVID-19. Each CDR3 is given with its conserved first and last residue. A D gene is named only where the DNA matches it firmly. Only part of the rows carry a size: once, few, many, or a class if the clone is expanded.

CDR3	DNA	V	J	D	size
CASSFQTTDRQKAFF	TGTGCCAGCAGCTTCCAGACGACGGACAGACAAAAAGCTTTCTTT	TRBV11-3	TRBJ1-1	NA	NA
CSVGTSGYQETQYF	TGCAGCGTTGGGACTAGCGGTTACCAAGAGACCCAGTACTTC	TRBV29-1	TRBJ2-5	TRBD2	NA
CARTGMASGSTDTQYF	TGTGCCAGAACTGGGATGGCTAGCGGGTCCACAGATACGCAGTATTTT	TRBV2	TRBJ2-3	TRBD2	few
CASSPLGTSGGARETQYF	TGTGCCAGCAGCCCCCTTGGGACTAGCGGGGGGGCTCGGGAGACCCAGTACTTC	TRBV13	TRBJ2-5	TRBD2	NA
CASSLRTGSGANVLTF	TGTGCCAGCAGTTTAAGGACAGGCTCTGGGGCCAACGTCCTGACTTTC	TRBV27	TRBJ2-6	TRBD1	NA
CASSPGTANEKLFF	TGTGCCAGCAGTCCCGGGACAGCCAATGAAAAACTGTTTTTT	TRBV6-6	TRBJ1-4	TRBD1	NA
CASSLGLSSYEQYF	TGTGCCAGCAGCTTAGGTCTTAGCTCCTACGAGCAGTACTTC	TRBV11-1	TRBJ2-7	NA	NA
CASSFTWEVGYTF	TGTGCCAGCAGCTTCACATGGGAGGTTGGCTACACCTTC	TRBV5-5	TRBJ1-2	NA	NA
CASSVEGGEKLFF	TGTGCCAGCAGTGTTGAAGGGGGAGAAAAACTGTTTTTT	TRBV6-4	TRBJ1-4	NA	NA
CASYRRGTDEKLFF	TGTGCCAGCTACCGGAGGGGGACAGATGAAAAACTGTTTTTT	TRBV19	TRBJ1-4	TRBD1	NA
CAISESDRGHGYTF	TGTGCCATCAGTGAGTCGGACAGGGGGCATGGCTACACCTTC	TRBV10-3	TRBJ1-2	TRBD1	NA
CASSFSAEAFF	TGTGCCAGCAGTTTCAGCGCTGAAGCTTTCTTT	TRBV27	TRBJ1-1	NA	NA
CAWAFGGPAGELFF	TGTGCCTGGGCATTCGGTGGGCCGGCCGGGGAGCTGTTTTTT	TRBV30	TRBJ2-2	NA	NA
CASSLPGSPLHF	TGTGCCAGCAGCTTACCCGGTTCACCCCTCCACTTT	TRBV7-9	TRBJ1-6	NA	NA
CASSRTAGTSFQTGELFF	TGTGCCAGCAGCAGAACCGCCGGGACTAGTTTTCAGACCGGGGAGCTGTTTTTT	TRBV6-4	TRBJ2-2	TRBD2	NA
CATSGGGDAGELFF	TGTGCCACCAGTGGGGGAGGAGATGCCGGGGAGCTGTTTTTT	TRBV24-1	TRBJ2-2	NA	NA
CAISVKPGQVDEKLFF	TGTGCCATCAGCGTCAAACCGGGACAGGTGGATGAAAAACTGTTTTTT	TRBV10-3	TRBJ1-4	TRBD1	NA
CASRTAAYEQYF	TGTGCCTCAAGGACAGCAGCCTACGAGCAGTACTTC	TRBV30	TRBJ2-7	NA	NA
CASSFRSGTGELFF	TGTGCCAGCAGCTTTAGATCTGGCACCGGGGAGCTGTTTTTT	TRBV7-2	TRBJ2-2	NA	few
CASSLRGLHGYTF	TGTGCCAGCAGCTTGAGGGGGCTCCATGGCTACACCTTC	TRBV5-7	TRBJ1-2	TRBD1	NA
CASSEVQGGGETQYF	TGTGCCAGCAGTGAAGTTCAGGGAGGAGGGGAGACCCAGTACTTC	TRBV2	TRBJ2-5	NA	once
CASSATGAPNTEAFF	TGTGCCAGCAGCGCGACAGGGGCCCCGAACACTGAAGCTTTCTTT	TRBV9	TRBJ1-1	TRBD1	once
CASSLRENYGYTF	TGTGCCAGCAGCCTCCGGGAGAACTATGGCTACACCTTC	TRBV27	TRBJ1-2	NA	NA
CASSMGQGRDTQYF	TGTGCCAGTAGTATGGGACAGGGCAGAGATACGCAGTATTTT	TRBV19	TRBJ2-3	TRBD1	NA
CASSHRSMNTEAFF	TGCGCCAGCAGCCACCGGTCAATGAACACTGAAGCTTTCTTT	TRBV4-3	TRBJ1-1	NA	NA
CATSGTDRVYDYGYTF	TGTGCCACCAGTGGGACGGACAGGGTATATGACTATGGCTACACCTTC	TRBV24-1	TRBJ1-2	TRBD1	NA
CASSLEGLAGEGVNEQFF	TGTGCCAGCAGCTTAGAGGGGCTCGCGGGAGAAGGGGTCAATGAGCAGTTCTTC	TRBV7-6	TRBJ2-1	TRBD2	once
CASSQDLPGQGVTDTQYF	TGTGCCAGCAGCCAAGACCTGCCGGGACAGGGGGTCACAGATACGCAGTATTTT	TRBV14	TRBJ2-3	TRBD1	NA
CATSSREGSNNEQFF	TGTGCCACCTCCTCGCGGGAGGGTTCCAACAATGAGCAGTTCTTC	TRBV6-5	TRBJ2-1	TRBD2	once
CASSLSQAFSREQYF	TGTGCCAGCAGTTTATCACAGGCGTTCTCTAGAGAGCAGTACTTC	TRBV28	TRBJ2-7	NA	NA
CASSFPTNSPLHF	TGTGCCAGCAGCTTCCCTACTAATTCACCCCTCCACTTT	TRBV11-2	TRBJ1-6	NA	NA
CAWIKPLGEGYTF	TGTGCCTGGATCAAGCCCCTGGGAGAGGGCTACACCTTC	TRBV30	TRBJ1-2	NA	NA
CASSVQSGQGFYEQYF	TGTGCCAGCAGCGTGCAGTCGGGACAGGGATTCTACGAGCAGTACTTC	TRBV9	TRBJ2-7	TRBD1	few
CAWGTNYGYTF	TGTGCCTGGGGCACTAACTATGGCTACACCTTC	TRBV30	TRBJ1-2	NA	NA
CASSGAGGGNQPQHF	TGTGCCAGCAGCGGCGCAGGGGGTGGCAATCAGCCCCAGCATTTT	TRBV2	TRBJ1-5	TRBD1	NA
CASSLGGQGYNEQFF	TGTGCTAGCAGCTTAGGTGGACAGGGATACAATGAGCAGTTCTTC	TRBV7-7	TRBJ2-1	TRBD1	NA
CASSLLPPGTSRSGNTIYF	TGCGCCAGCAGCTTGCTCCCCCCCGGGACAAGCCGCTCTGGAAACACCATATATTTT	TRBV5-1	TRBJ1-3	NA	NA
CASSNRVNEQFF	TGTGCCAGCAGCAACAGGGTCAATGAGCAGTTCTTC	TRBV3-1/TRBV3-2	TRBJ2-1	NA	NA
CALLGANYGYTF	TGTGCCTTACTCGGGGCTAACTATGGCTACACCTTC	TRBV12-3/TRBV12-4	TRBJ1-2	NA	NA